What follows are 29 T cell receptor beta chains derived from one specimen sequenced in a study of T cells after yellow fever vaccination. One entry per CDR3 protein, called by TCRdb with MiXCR from the 5' RACE reads. The sample yields hundreds of thousands of distinct CDR3 sequences, roughly 14% seen once. Sequencing was performed on PBMCs, taken on the day of the yellow fever booster vaccination. These receptors were collected from a man in his thirties or forties who received the YFV17D yellow fever vaccine.

Many counts were recorded for this clonotype. The rearrangement uses TRBV12-3 or TRBV12-4 and TRBJ1-1; perhaps TRBD1 as D (5 bases). The ends were cut back, 4 bases at V and 6 bases at J, with 12 bases in the middle. The CDR3 sequence is 13 residues long. Written as DNA, the CDR3 is TGTGCCAGCAGTTACACCCAGGGATCTGAAGCTTTCTTT. Amino acid sequence: CASSYTQGSEAFF.

The V gene is TRBV6-5, the J gene TRBJ1-2; D not certain. The V and J ends lost 2 bases and 4 bases respectively, with 14 bases between them. Germline CDR1 reads MNHEY; CDR2 reads SVGAGI. The CDR3 is 15 amino acids. The CDR3 loop is CASSYGPGSGYGYTF. CDR3 sequence (DNA): TGTGCCAGCAGTTACGGGCCTGGGTCGGGCTATGGCTACACCTTC.

This clonotype was found a few times. The chain joins TRBV9 to TRBJ1-5; 7 bases align to TRBD1. Trimming removed 4 bases from V and 1 base from J; junction bases left unmatched: 5. The CDR3 runs 15 residues. CDR1 SGDLS and CDR2 YYNGEE come from the germline V gene. This chain's CDR3 is CASSPGGSSNQPQHF. CDR3 nucleotides: TGTGCCAGCAGCCCAGGGGGATCGAGCAATCAGCCCCAGCATTTT.

This clonotype has just a few counts. The chain recombines TRBV7-9 with TRBJ1-3; D may be TRBD1 (6 bases). Germline CDR1 SEHNR, CDR2 FQNEAQ (reference sequence). With 1 base removed from V and 2 bases from J, the gap between germline ends came to 12 bases. The CDR3 spans 16 residues. The chain's CDR3 is CASSLVQDSTGNTIYF. CDR3 coding DNA: TGTGCCAGCAGCTTAGTCCAGGACAGTACTGGAAACACCATATATTTT.

The chain carries TRBV7-8 and TRBJ2-5, with 8 bases lining up with TRBD2. V lost 4 bases, J lost 7 bases, and 2 bases stayed unmatched. The CDR3 is 12 residues long. The V gene's germline CDR1 is SGHVS and CDR2 FQNEAQ. The CDR3 spells CASSSREGTQYF. The CDR3 DNA sequence: TGTGCCAGCAGCTCCCGGGAGGGGACCCAGTACTTC.

This clonotype was counted many times. The chain combines TRBV7-2 with TRBJ2-1; 9 bases match TRBD2. Germline CDR1 is SGHTA and CDR2 is FQGNSA. J gave up 6 bases and V 5 bases, and 8 bases lay outside the gene matches. This CDR3 has 15 residues. CDR3 coding DNA: TGTGCCAGCAGCGACCTAGCGGGAAGACCCAATGAGCAGTTCTTC. Amino acid sequence: CASSDLAGRPNEQFF.

This clonotype was seen only a few times. The chain employs TRBV5-1 and TRBJ1-2; no definite D call. Trimming left V 1 base short and J 8 bases short, with 12 bases between. CDR3 length: 13 residues. The germline gives CDR1 SGHRS, CDR2 YFSETQ. CDR3 residues: CASSLQAERGYTF. As DNA, the CDR3 is TGCGCCAGCAGCTTGCAAGCCGAAAGGGGCTACACCTTC.

This clonotype was observed at least ten times. The chain employs TRBV7-2 and TRBJ2-7; 10 bases are shared with TRBD1. The CDR3 runs to 15 residues. Germline CDR1 and CDR2: SGHTA and FQGNSA. V lost 1 base to trimming and J lost 5 bases; unmatched junction nucleotides: 5. The CDR3 sequence: CASSLVPTGGNEQYF. DNA of the CDR3: TGTGCCAGCAGCTTAGTCCCGACAGGGGGCAACGAGCAGTACTTC.

This clonotype showed up many times. V and J are TRBV6-1 and TRBJ2-2; TRBD1 might be the D (6 bases). The V gene's germline CDR1 is MNHNS and CDR2 SASEGT. The CDR3 has 13 amino acids. V was shortened by 9 bases and J by 1 base, with 9 bases between the two germline ends. This CDR3 reads CASSQGNTGELFF. The CDR3 DNA is TGTGCCAGTTCACAGGGGAACACCGGGGAGCTGTTTTTT.

In its sample, this clonotype was seen a few times. The chain recombines TRBV7-2 with TRBJ2-7, with D possibly being TRBD2 (6 bases). There are 13 residues in the CDR3. V lost 5 bases, J lost 1 base, and 9 bases lay in between. The germline V gene has CDR1 SGHTA and CDR2 FQGNSA. The chain's CDR3 is CASSRGLSYEQYF. The CDR3 DNA is TGTGCCAGCAGCCGGGGACTTTCCTACGAGCAGTACTTC.

The rearrangement joins TRBV2 to TRBJ2-5, with D uncertain. The V gene lost 6 bases and the J gene lost 5 bases, with 13 bases spanning the gap. CDR3 length: 13 residues. In germline, CDR1 is SNHLY, CDR2 FYNNEI. The CDR3 DNA follows: TGTGCCAGCAGGGCTGGAGTGGTGGAGACCCAGTACTTC. Its translation: CASRAGVVETQYF.

This clonotype was seen more than once but under ten times. This rearrangement joins TRBV7-6 to TRBJ2-3; 10 bases agree with TRBD2. V was clipped by 6 bases and J by 6 bases; unmatched bases: 12. Germline V gene data show CDR1 as SGHVS and CDR2 as FNYEAQ. This CDR3 has 16 residues. CDR3 DNA: TGTGCCAGCAGTCTAGCGGCTAGCGGGAGTGCGGATACGCAGTATTTT. Protein sequence: CASSLAASGSADTQYF.

This clonotype was counted between two and nine times. This sequence joins TRBV27 and TRBJ2-7; TRBD1 matches 7 bases. The CDR3 totals 14 residues. Trimming took 9 bases from V and 3 from J; bases not matched to a gene: 11. In germline, CDR1 is MNHEY, CDR2 SMNVEV (reference sequence). In DNA form, the CDR3 reads TGTGCCAGGAAGGACAGGACACCCCTCTACGAGCAGTACTTC. This gives the protein CARKDRTPLYEQYF.

The gene calls are TRBV9 and TRBJ1-1, with D possibly TRBD1 on 6 matching bases. The CDR3 covers 14 residues. Trimming removed 0 bases at V and 5 bases at J, with 11 bases between. Germline CDR1 reads SGDLS; CDR2 reads YYNGEE. Here the CDR3 reads CASSVGTARTEAFF. The DNA for the CDR3 is TGTGCCAGCAGCGTAGGGACAGCCCGGACTGAAGCTTTCTTT.

This clonotype was detected a few times. The chain joins TRBV20-1 to TRBJ2-1; TRBD2 aligns across 9 bases. The ends lost 3 bases at V and 7 bases at J; junction bases unmatched: 13. The V gene's germline CDR1 is DFQATT and CDR2 SNEGSKA (reference sequence). The CDR3 spans 16 residues. The CDR3 DNA follows: TGCAGTGCTAGTCCGGTAGCGGGAGTGATAGGGAATGAGCAGTTCTTC. As protein: CSASPVAGVIGNEQFF.

The genes are TRBV12-3 or TRBV12-4 and TRBJ1-1; 7 bases align to TRBD1. V was clipped by 5 bases and J by 1 base; unmatched bases: 4. The CDR3 contains 14 residues. The CDR3 is CASSHGTENTEAFF. The CDR3 region has the DNA TGTGCCAGCAGTCATGGGACAGAGAACACTGAAGCTTTCTTT.

This clonotype was recorded a few times. The V gene is TRBV5-1, the J gene TRBJ2-7; D possibly corresponds to TRBD2 (5 bases). CDR3 length equals 15 residues. The ends were cut back, 2 bases at V and 4 bases at J, with 16 bases in the middle. Germline V gene sequence: CDR1 SGHRS, CDR2 YFSETQ. The CDR3: CASSLISEGYYEQYF. CDR3 DNA sequence: TGCGCCAGCAGCTTAATCTCAGAGGGCTATTACGAGCAGTACTTC.

This clonotype was observed a few times. The V gene is TRBV5-1, the J gene TRBJ2-3; TRBD2 agrees at 12 bases. Per germline, CDR1 SGHRS and CDR2 YFSETQ. The CDR3 spans 19 residues. The V and J ends lost 2 bases and 1 base, in that order; junction bases with no gene match: 11. The CDR3 sequence is CASSFTTSGRSGGTDTQYF. The DNA of the CDR3 is TGCGCCAGCAGCTTTACTACTAGCGGGAGGTCGGGGGGCACAGATACGCAGTATTTT.

The V gene is TRBV7-2, the J gene TRBJ2-5; D gene uncertain. V gave up 5 bases and J gave up 5 bases, with 9 bases separating them. CDR3 size: 12 residues. Germline lookup yields CDR1 SGHTA and CDR2 FQGNSA. CDR3 protein: CASSRPRETQYF. CDR3 sequence (DNA): TGTGCCAGCAGCCGCCCCAGGGAGACCCAGTACTTC.

This clonotype appeared a few times. The J gene is TRBJ2-3, the V gene TRBV20-1, with a tentative D call TRBD1 (6 bases). Trimming took 2 bases from V and 2 from J, leaving 11 bases between them. The CDR3 consists of 14 residues. Germline V gene sequence: CDR1 DFQATT, CDR2 SNEGSKA (reference sequence). CDR3 sequence (DNA): TGCAGTGCTAGATCAGGGGCCCTCACAGATACGCAGTATTTT. This codes for CSARSGALTDTQYF.

The chain links TRBV20-1 to TRBJ2-6; weak D call: TRBD1 (6 bases). The CDR3 totals 15 residues. Germline V gene data show CDR1 as DFQATT and CDR2 as SNEGSKA (reference sequence). V was trimmed by 6 bases and J by 0 bases, leaving 12 bases between them. CDR3 sequence reads: CSAPTGASGANVLTF. DNA of the CDR3: TGCAGTGCCCCGACAGGAGCCTCTGGGGCCAACGTCCTGACTTTC.

This clonotype was seen only a few times. The chain is built from TRBV19 and TRBJ2-7; tentatively, D is TRBD1 or TRBD2 (5 bases each). The V end lost 5 bases, the J end lost 6 bases, and 17 bases lay between the germline ends. The CDR3 consists of 14 residues. Germline CDR1 reads LNHDA; CDR2 reads SQIVND (reference sequence). The CDR3 is CASSPRDVLSEQYF. CDR3 coding DNA: TGTGCCAGTAGTCCCCGGGACGTACTTTCCGAGCAGTACTTC. The variable domain in full, completed from reference TRBV19 and TRBJ2-7, reads DGGITQSPKYLFRKEGQNVTLSCEQNLNHDAMYWYRQDPGQGLRLIYYSQIVNDFQKGDIAEGYSVSREKKESFPLTVTSAQKNPTAFYLCASSPRDVLSEQYFGPGTRLTVT.

The chain joins TRBV11-2 to TRBJ1-6, with D possibly TRBD1 on 5 matching bases. The V gene lost 1 base and the J gene lost 7 bases, with 20 bases spanning the gap. Germline values: CDR1 SGHAT, CDR2 FQNNGV. The length of the CDR3 is 18 residues. The CDR3 DNA sequence: TGTGCCAGCAGCTTAGGAGCGCCGGGGACCCCAGGAAATTCACCCCTCCACTTT. This gives the protein CASSLGAPGTPGNSPLHF. Full variable domain (remainder filled in from reference TRBV11-2 and TRBJ1-6): EAGVAQSPRYKIIEKRQSVAFWCNPISGHATLYWYQQILGQGPKLLIQFQNNGVVDDSQLPKDRFSAERLKGVDSTLKIQPAKLEDSAVYLCASSLGAPGTPGNSPLHFGNGTRLTVT.

As DNA, the CDR3 is TGCAGTGCTAGAGATCTCGGGGGCGGATTCTACGAGCAGTACTTC. Translated, it gives CSARDLGGGFYEQYF. The chain links TRBV20-1 to TRBJ2-7; D tentatively reads TRBD1 or TRBD2 (6 bases each). V shed 0 bases and J shed 3 bases, with 15 bases lying between them. This CDR3 is 15 amino acids long. CDR1 is DFQATT and CDR2 is SNEGSKA in the germline V gene (reference sequence).

This chain joins TRBV29-1 and TRBJ1-1; D is perhaps TRBD1 (6 bases). Deletions cut 4 bases from V and 5 bases from J, with 17 bases between. The germline gives CDR1 SQVTM, CDR2 ANQGSEA. CDR3 length: 14 residues. In DNA, the CDR3 is TGCAGCGTTGCGGAAATTACAGGGCCAACTGAAGCTTTCTTT. Its protein product is CSVAEITGPTEAFF.

This clonotype was detected many times. This rearrangement joins TRBV5-1 to TRBJ2-7, with D tentatively TRBD2 (5 bases). The length of the CDR3 is 13 residues. Germline V lookup: CDR1 SGHRS, CDR2 YFSETQ. Trimming cost V 4 bases and J 2 bases, with 10 bases left between them. CDR3: CASSQTGAYEQYF. The DNA for the CDR3 is TGCGCCAGCAGCCAAACCGGGGCCTACGAGCAGTACTTC.

Only a few counts were recorded for this clonotype. V is TRBV20-1 and J is TRBJ2-3; TRBD1 agrees at 9 bases. V was clipped by 5 bases and J by 4 bases; unmatched bases: 4. CDR3 length: 13 residues. Germline CDR1 is DFQATT and CDR2 is SNEGSKA (reference sequence). The CDR3 region has the DNA TGCAGTGCTGGACAGGGGAGGGCAGATACGCAGTATTTT. Amino acids: CSAGQGRADTQYF.

This chain uses TRBV10-3 with TRBJ2-6, with TRBD1 matching 12 bases. There are 16 residues in the CDR3. The germline CDR1 and CDR2 sequences are ENHRY and SYGVKD. V lost 10 bases, J lost 4 bases, and 8 bases stayed unmatched. CDR3 sequence: CATQGQGAAGANVLTF. CDR3 DNA sequence: TGTGCCACCCAGGGACAGGGGGCTGCAGGGGCCAACGTCCTGACTTTC.

This clonotype was detected many times. This chain links TRBV11-2 with TRBJ2-7, with 9 bases lining up with TRBD1. The V segment lost 3 bases and the J segment 1 base; nucleotides outside the gene matches: 4. Germline V lookup: CDR1 SGHAT, CDR2 FQNNGV. The CDR3 totals 15 residues. Here the CDR3 DNA reads TGTGCCAGCAGCTTGGGGACAGGGCCATCCTACGAGCAGTACTTC. Protein: CASSLGTGPSYEQYF.